One sample yielded the 8 T cell receptor beta chains listed below, sequenced in a study of cytomegalovirus exposure and HLA in healthy donors. PCR primers comprised 60 Vbeta and 13 Jbeta primers. TCRdb's table, derived via immunoSEQ multiplex PCR, lists solely in-frame clones and lacks some. Among fewer than 200,000 clones listed, 9.5% were seen once. What was sequenced was PBMCs. The receptors were gathered from a woman aged 25 to 39 in good health and CMV-seropositive.

The CDR3 DNA is TGCAGCGCCAGAAAACAGGGCCTCGATGGCTACACCTTC. Its translation is CSARKQGLDGYTF. V gene TRBV29-1 combines with J gene TRBJ1-2; D may be TRBD1 (6 bases). The germline CDR1 and CDR2 sequences are SQVTM and ANQGSEA. The CDR3 has 13 amino acids. V gave up 7 bases and J gave up 6 bases, with 18 bases separating them.

This clone was observed a handful of times. V and J are TRBV20-1 and TRBJ2-3; the match to TRBD2 covers 13 bases. CDR1 and CDR2 from the germline V gene are DFQATT and SNEGSKA (reference sequence). V was pared by 6 bases and J by 10 bases, with 1 base of the junction left unmatched. The CDR3 runs 11 residues. The DNA for the CDR3 is TGCAGTGCAGGACTAGCGGGAGCGCAGTATTTT. Translation: CSAGLAGAQYF.

This clone was recorded a few times. The chain carries TRBV7-3 and TRBJ1-2; D may be TRBD1 (6 bases). The CDR3 extends over 15 amino acids. Deletions cut 5 bases from V and 4 bases from J, with 17 bases between. The germline gives CDR1 SGHTA, CDR2 FQGTGA. The CDR3 loop is CASSDAGTSSYGYTF. CDR3 DNA: TGTGCCAGCAGCGACGCCGGGACATCCTCCTATGGCTACACCTTC.

The chain uses TRBV5-1 and TRBJ2-5; 11 nucleotides line up with TRBD1. The end of the DNA is better explained by TRBJ2-7, so the J call may be wrong. This CDR3 has 15 amino acids. The germline V gene has CDR1 SGHRS and CDR2 YFSETQ. The CDR3 region is CASSKGQGGSYEQYF. CDR3 nucleotide sequence: TGCGCCAGCAGCAAGGGACAGGGGGGCTCCTACGAGCAGTACTTC.

This clone was recorded a few times. In DNA form, the CDR3 reads TGTGCCAGCAGTTTATCGAGAAGTGGAGGCAATCAGCCCCAGCATTTT. Protein: CASSLSRSGGNQPQHF. The chain joins TRBV27 to TRBJ1-5; no firm D call. Germline V gene sequence: CDR1 MNHEY, CDR2 SMNVEV (reference sequence). The CDR3 is 16 amino acids. V lost 0 bases and J 2 bases, leaving 11 bases between the germline ends.

The rearrangement links TRBV6-5 to TRBJ1-1, with D unclear. The V and J ends lost 6 bases and 1 base respectively, with 12 bases between them. Germline V gives CDR1 MNHEY, CDR2 SVGAGI. The CDR3 length is 14 residues. CDR3 protein: CASSPGPQNTEAFF. The CDR3 DNA reads TGTGCCAGCAGCCCGGGTCCCCAGAACACTGAAGCTTTCTTT.

The chain uses TRBV7-9 and TRBJ1-4; TRBD1 agrees at 8 bases. CDR1 is SEHNR, CDR2 FQNEAQ, per germline (reference sequence). J gave up 7 bases and V 5 bases, and 6 bases lay outside the gene matches. CDR3 length: 14 amino acids. The chain's CDR3 is CASSAPGTGEKLFF. Here the CDR3 DNA reads TGTGCCAGCAGCGCACCCGGGACAGGTGAAAAACTGTTTTTT. Filled out from reference TRBV7-9 and TRBJ1-4, the complete variable domain reads DTGVSQNPRHKITKRGQNVTFRCDPISEHNRLYWYRQTLGQGPEFLTYFQNEAQLEKSRLLSDRFSAERPKGSFSTLEIQRTEQGDSAMYLCASSAPGTGEKLFFGSGTQLSVL.

This clone was found a few times. The V call is TRBV9, the J call TRBJ2-1; 13 bases are a match to TRBD2. After removal of 4 bases from V and 7 bases from J, the junction contained 5 bases not matched to a gene. From germline, CDR1 is SGDLS and CDR2 YYNGEE. The CDR3 has 15 amino acids. The CDR3 DNA follows: TGTGCCAGCAGCAAACTAGCGGGGGGGAGGAATGAGCAGTTCTTC. Amino acid sequence: CASSKLAGGRNEQFF.